The 14 T cell receptor beta chains below come from one sample, sequenced in a study of beta chain features in type 1 diabetes (dated by TCRdb to the late 2010s). The library relied on the immunoSEQ multiplex PCR assay. All of the isolated RNA was reverse transcribed with the High Capacity cDNA Reverse Transcription Kit, so expressed TCRB transcripts were sequenced. Drawn from immuneACCESS, this table holds only the in-frame rearrangements with V and J called that TCRdb kept. Clones are partly lost; checked studies trace under half to an unresolved V gene and leave the rest unexplained. The sample profile shows 900,000 or so clones; roughly a sixth of them were found once. The leading ten clones occupy roughly 0.025% of the sample. Sequencing was carried out using naive CD4+ T cells from blood. The cell subset or site tag for this specimen amounts to: true naive CD4+ T cells. These receptors all come from a young woman in good health.

The V gene is TRBV5-5, the J gene TRBJ1-2; D not certain. Germline V gives CDR1 SGHKS, CDR2 YYEKEE (reference sequence). This CDR3 comprises 14 residues. The CDR3 nucleotides read TGTGCTACCAGTGGTTACAGTCAAAACTATGGCTACACCTTC. Residues: CATSGYSQNYGYTF. Using reference TRBV5-5 and TRBJ1-2 for the parts outside the CDR3, the full variable domain is DAGVTQSPTHLIKTRGQQVTLRCSPISGHKSVSWYQQVLGQGPQFIFQYYEKEERGRGNFPDRFSARQFPNYSSELNVNALLLGDSALYLCATSGYSQNYGYTFGSGTRLTVV.

This clone was seen a few times. The rearrangement links TRBV14 to TRBJ1-5, with 8 bases aligning to TRBD1. Trimming at V came to 0 bases and at J to 4 bases, leaving 11 bases not matched to a gene. The CDR3 spans 18 residues. Germline CDR1 and CDR2: SGHDN and FVKESK. The CDR3 coding sequence is TGTGCCAGCAGCCAAGATTCCAGGGACAGGTGGGTGAATCAGCCCCAGCATTTT. Translated, it gives CASSQDSRDRWVNQPQHF.

The chain uses TRBV4-2 and TRBJ2-3; TRBD1 aligns across 10 bases. Germline trimming cut 3 bases from V and 1 base from J; bases unmatched to any gene: 7. Per germline, CDR1 LGHNA and CDR2 YNFKEQ. The CDR3 has 17 residues. DNA for the CDR3: TGTGCCAGCAGCCACCAAGCCGGGACAGGGGGCACAGATACGCAGTATTTT. It translates to CASSHQAGTGGTDTQYF.

The CDR3 protein is CASSPGRGRIRNYNYGYTF. The CDR3, as DNA: TGTGCCAGCAGCCCTGGGAGGGGGCGCATTAGGAACTATAACTATGGCTACACCTTC. V usage is TRBV9 and J usage is TRBJ1-2; 7 bases map to TRBD1. This CDR3 contains 19 residues. After removal of 4 bases from V and 1 base from J, the junction contained 19 bases not matched to a gene. Germline V lookup: CDR1 SGDLS, CDR2 YYNGEE.

The chain is built from TRBV5-1 and TRBJ1-2, with TRBD1 identical over 10 bases. The germline V gene has CDR1 SGHRS and CDR2 YFSETQ. There are 14 residues in the CDR3. V shed 0 bases, J shed 7 bases, and the junction held 3 bases outside the gene matches. The CDR3 region has the DNA TGCGCCAGCAGCTTGGGGGACAGGGGACGTGGCTACACCTTC. Translation: CASSLGDRGRGYTF. Looking up the rest from reference TRBV5-1 and TRBJ1-2 gives the full variable domain: KAGVTQTPRYLIKTRGQQVTLSCSPISGHRSVSWYQQTPGQGLQFLFEYFSETQRNKGNFPGRFSGRQFSNSRSEMNVSTLELGDSALYLCASSLGDRGRGYTFGSGTRLTVV.

This clone was found a few times. This chain uses TRBV7-3 with TRBJ2-1, with D perhaps matching TRBD1 (6 bases). The CDR3 spans 13 residues. In germline, CDR1 is SGHTA, CDR2 FQGTGA. Trimming cost V 6 bases and J 3 bases, with 9 bases left between them. The CDR3 DNA follows: TGTGCCAGCAGGTTCAGGGGCTACAATGAGCAGTTCTTC. As protein: CASRFRGYNEQFF.

The sample holds a few counts of this clone. CDR3 sequence (DNA): TGTGCCAGCAGTGTAGGCAGGATGTCCTACGAGCAGTACTTC. Residues: CASSVGRMSYEQYF. The rearrangement uses TRBV2 and TRBJ2-7, with D uncertain. The CDR3 length is 14 residues. The germline gives CDR1 SNHLY, CDR2 FYNNEI. The ends were cut back, 4 bases at V and 1 base at J, with 11 bases in the middle.

The chain carries TRBV6-6 and TRBJ1-1, with D perhaps TRBD1 (5 bases). CDR1 is MNHNY, CDR2 SVGAGI, per germline (reference sequence). There are 13 residues in the CDR3. Between the trimmed V and J ends, which lost 7 bases and 3 bases, there was a span of 12 bases. CDR3 sequence: CASMLGGYTEAFF. The CDR3 nucleotides read TGTGCCAGCATGCTCGGGGGATACACTGAAGCTTTCTTT.

J is TRBJ1-2 and V is TRBV18; 8 bases are a match to TRBD1. The CDR3 runs to 13 residues. Germline V lookup: CDR1 KGHSH, CDR2 LQKENI. V lost 3 bases and J lost 6; bases outside the gene matches: 3. CDR3: CASSPGQDNGYTF. In nucleotides, the CDR3 is TGTGCCAGCTCACCGGGACAGGATAATGGCTACACCTTC.

This clone was counted only a few times. The gene calls are TRBV2 and TRBJ2-6, with 8 bases lining up with TRBD1. Germline-derived CDR1 and CDR2 are SNHLY and FYNNEI. The CDR3 spans 16 residues. Trimming took 7 bases from V and 3 from J; bases not matched to a gene: 8. CDR3 coding DNA: TGTGCCAGCAAGAAACAGGGGGGCGGTGGGGCCAACGTCCTGACTTTC. It is translated as CASKKQGGGGANVLTF. Variable domain in full (rest from reference TRBV2 and TRBJ2-6): EPEVTQTPSHQVTQMGQEVILRCVPISNHLYFYWYRQILGQKVEFLVSFYNNEISEKSEIFDDQFSVERPDGSNFTLKIRSTKLEDSAMYFCASKKQGGGGANVLTFGAGSRLTVL.

This rearrangement joins TRBV10-3 to TRBJ2-1; 8 bases match TRBD2. The length of the CDR3 is 15 residues. With 3 bases clipped from V and 8 bases from J, the junction kept 9 bases outside the gene matches. Germline lookup yields CDR1 ENHRY and CDR2 SYGVKD. This chain's CDR3 is CAISDGGTSSHEQFF. Written as DNA, the CDR3 is TGTGCCATCAGTGATGGCGGGACTAGTTCACATGAGCAGTTCTTC.

V usage is TRBV7-3 and J usage is TRBJ2-1; 7 bases fit TRBD2. CDR1 and CDR2 from the germline V gene are SGHTA and FQGTGA. After removal of 8 bases from V and 7 bases from J, the junction contained 11 bases not matched to a gene. CDR3 length equals 14 residues. CDR3 bases: TGTGCCAGCGGCCCGGGACTAACCAGAAATGAGCAGTTCTTC. Protein: CASGPGLTRNEQFF.

In its sample, this clone was seen once. The V and J genes are TRBV18 and TRBJ2-3, with 8 bases fitting TRBD2. V shed 2 bases, J shed 0 bases, and the junction held 4 bases outside the gene matches. The CDR3 sequence is 16 residues long. Germline V CDR1 and CDR2: KGHSH, LQKENI. In DNA form, the CDR3 reads TGTGCCAGCTCACCAGTAGCGGGGCCGAGCACAGATACGCAGTATTTT. Translating it yields CASSPVAGPSTDTQYF.

The rearrangement links TRBV11-2 to TRBJ2-2; perhaps TRBD1 as D (6 bases). V was shortened by 2 bases and J by 1 base, with 8 bases between the two germline ends. The CDR3 consists of 15 residues. CDR1 is SGHAT, CDR2 FQNNGV, per germline. The CDR3 sequence is CASSLQGRNTGELFF. The DNA of the CDR3 is TGTGCCAGCAGCTTACAGGGGAGGAACACCGGGGAGCTGTTTTTT.